This T cell receptor (beta chain) was obtained from a study of blood T cell repertoires in COVID-19. Participants came from roughly 25 US areas, aged about 18 to 90 years. Clinical history as reported by participants underpinned cohort assignment. Recovered Cohort 3 donors showed two negative PCRs, clearance, or symptom resolution. This clone was seen once. Clones were sequenced by immunoSEQ multiplex PCR, and TCRdb holds only the in-frame ones, with some missing. The data contain about 340,000 clones, more than 90% of them singletons. The TCR comes from a young woman who had recovered from COVID-19. Sequencing used PBMCs or T cells enriched from blood (not recorded which).

This CDR3 is CASTSGTSLSYEQFF. The CDR3 DNA follows: TGCGCCAGCACCTCCGGGACTAGTCTGTCCTATGAGCAGTTCTTC. The genes are TRBV10-2 and TRBJ2-1; 8 bases agree with TRBD2. The trim removed 7 bases at V and 8 bases at J, leaving 13 bases unmatched. Germline V gene lookup returns CDR1 WSHSY and CDR2 SAAADI. The CDR3 length is 15 residues.